These 2 T cell receptor beta chains share one sample of origin, sequenced in a study of tumor-infiltrating lymphocytes in primary liver carcinoma. Unsorted bulk tissue (roughly 19-31 mg) underwent RNA and DNA co-extraction. The template, roughly 0.45 ug total RNA, yielded TCR beta cDNA made with a constant-region primer. Slightly modified ARM-PCR with three nested multiplex PCR rounds yielded TCR beta libraries. A C-beta reverse primer and TRBV1-TRBV30 forward primers served in each of the first two PCR rounds, at approximately 10 cycles apiece. One entry per CDR3 protein, called by TCRdb with MiXCR from the multiplex PCR reads. Here the sample spans 85,000 to 100,000 distinct CDR3 sequences, 65% to 70% being singletons. Sample: tumor-adjacent normal liver tissue. The source is a man in his forties or fifties with primary liver carcinoma and hepatitis B virus infection.

As to this clonotype: The junction departs from the called germline gene at one end, perhaps through a read error. The chain uses TRBV6-5 and TRBJ2-2; TRBD2 might be the D (5 bases). The V gene's germline CDR1 is MNHEY and CDR2 SVGAGI. The CDR3 contains 15 residues. In nucleotides, the CDR3 is TGTGCCAGCAGTTACGGTGGCCTTGTCACCGGGGTGCTGTTTTTT. This codes for CASSYGGLVTGVLFF.

Only one count was recorded for this clonotype. This may arise from a read error, as a much more abundant clone is one base away. The V call is TRBV12-3 or TRBV12-4, the J call TRBJ1-3; D is possibly TRBD1 (5 bases). CDR3 length: 14 residues. V gave up 6 bases and J gave up 9 bases, with 18 bases separating them. The CDR3, as DNA: TGTGCCAGCAGCCCCACAGGCACTGGGGGCACCATATATTTT. It codes for CASSPTGTGGTIYF.